This T cell receptor (beta chain) appears in the sequencing data of a study of cytomegalovirus exposure and HLA in healthy donors (dated by TCRdb to the late 2010s). Some background on the complete study: In an earlier analysis of under 600 of the donors, about 260 Gb of sequence data and some 120 million unique TCR beta sequences from approximately 180 million T cells were reported. In addition to the first cohort of hundreds of subjects, a separate validation cohort of 130 or so different subjects was used. The T cell repertoires of around 730 subjects were profiled by immunosequencing and related to cytomegalovirus serostatus. Across some 400 genotyped donors of the cohort, an average of about 200,000 unique TCR beta nucleotide sequences per donor were sequenced, and roughly 18% of those sequences were non-productive. All discovery cohort repertoires had been generated on a single sequencing platform. Of the 300 to 400 genotyped donors, approximately 80% fell in the genetic ancestry cluster associated with self-reported Caucasian donors. Roughly five DR-DQ haplotypes were treated as single units for association and clustering because of strong linkage in the cohort. Genome-wide SNP genotypes for about 60% of the 666 donors were used in a later genetic analysis, which treated that subset as a discovery cohort. The study was designed to test whether signatures of past pathogen exposure could be identified by cataloging public T cell receptors. Typing coverage differed by locus: A, B, C, DRB1 and DQB1 were typed in roughly 629-640 donors, DQA1 in about 500, DPA1 in 606, and DPB1 in 472. Both class I and class II loci were covered by HLA typing, at four-digit resolution. The later analysis used no new phenotypic data to find candidate immune exposures, relying instead on TCR beta sequences and their occurrence across donors. An earlier analysis of roughly 600 of the donors used high-throughput TCR beta sequencing to judge whether each TCR beta V gene segment behaved as functional or pseudogenic. To predict cytomegalovirus infection status, the study combined high-throughput TCR immunosequencing, statistical association of individual TCRs with disease status, and machine learning. A later analysis re-examined previously published TCR beta repertoires from 610 or so donors and added high-resolution HLA genotyping to investigate patterns of TCR occurrence. Alongside the repertoire data, information on donor age, sex, ethnicity and CMV serostatus was compiled. Roughly 300 gigabases of sequencing data and tens of millions of unique TCR sequences were included in an early release covering 550 to 650 HLA-typed donors.

The paper as a whole reports these results and caveats: In a later analysis, the rate of TCR association differed among HLA loci, with DRB1 alleles having the most associated TCRs and HLA-C alleles having the fewest. A later analysis associated about 17,000 TCR beta sequences with specific HLA alleles at a false discovery rate of 0.05. Linkage disequilibrium might explain the correlated functional status among segregating V segments, but an unknown experimental factor could not be excluded. Most TCR sequences were seen in very few donors, while some public TCRs were found in many individuals. When HLA alleles, especially DR and DQ, strongly co-occurred, attributing TCR associations to individual alleles was difficult. A few of the identified cytomegalovirus-associated TCR beta chains were confirmed in vitro to be specific for cytomegalovirus antigens. Compared with equally common non-associated chains, HLA-associated TCR beta chains in a later analysis were more clonally expanded and had lower generation probabilities. Broadly in line with IMGT annotations, most TCR beta V segments showed up in productive rearrangements about 90% or about 30% of the time in an earlier analysis of 587 of the donors. A further reported finding was that TCR beta sequences accurately predicted the HLA-A and HLA-B alleles for most subjects in the first cohort. CMV serostatus was the only immune exposure information available for the cohort. Several of the top co-occurrence clusters appeared to be linked to parvovirus B19, influenza, CMV and Epstein-Barr virus, according to a later analysis. In the study, around 160 TCR beta chains were listed as associated with cytomegalovirus. Because counts were too low, about 18 rarely observed V segments, including chromosome 9 orphons, were excluded from the earlier analysis of several hundred of the donors. V-gene and J-gene trimming of TCR beta chains was associated with a missense DCLRE1C variant in a later genetic analysis, and the association was replicated in an independent cohort. A group of highly shared sequence variants was considered likely to be a technical artifact of the sequencing pipeline. The authors suggested that the approach could potentially be extended to other disease states and immunological phenotypes. The cohort was sequenced for TCR beta chains only, and without alpha or paired-chain data the features that could be detected were limited. The presence/absence analyses assumed that sequencing depth was roughly uniform across donors, and that assumption may not be true. Cytomegalovirus status was reported to be diagnosed by the classifier with high specificity and sensitivity in both the original and validation cohorts. A later analysis found that most CMV-associated TCR beta chains appeared HLA-restricted, with HLA associations seemingly driven largely by CMV exposure. According to a later genetic analysis, donors in an Asian-associated ancestry cluster had fewer N-insertions in productive TCRs than the approximately 700-donor mean. Because HLA typing was unavailable for some donors at each locus, only the typed subset was used in association tests. The 87-base-pair reads could not distinguish some IMGT-functional V segments, including TRBV6-2 and TRBV6-3, so those segments were excluded.

In regard to this clone: Its antigen target is currently unknown. No base quality values were provided; no much bigger clone lies one nucleotide off.

Libraries were made using the immunoSEQ multiplex PCR assay. For the multiplex PCR, a mixture combining 60 forward primers for TCR Vbeta segments and 13 reverse primers for TCR Jbeta segments was used. A multiplex PCR assay on genomic DNA amplified the CDR3 region of rearranged TCR beta genes. On the Illumina HiSeq System, the amplified TCR beta libraries were sequenced as 87-base-pair reads. From the authors' description of their analysis: A later analysis tallied around 87 million unique TCR beta chains across the roughly 610 repertoires, and about 10 million of those chains were shared by two or more donors. Raw reads were error-corrected and collapsed into unique sequences by a nearest-neighbor algorithm in which closely related sequences were merged to remove PCR and sequencing errors. Alignment of CDR3 sequences to IMGT reference sequences was used to assign V, D and J gene segments. For a sequence to be retained, a match of at least six nucleotides to both a V gene segment and a J gene segment was required. A rearrangement counted as productive if the CDR3 had no stop codons and remained in frame with V and J, and every other rearrangement counted as non-productive. Following IMGT convention, CDR3 was defined as the stretch from the second conserved V-encoded cysteine to the conserved J-encoded phenylalanine. The earlier analysis of 587 of the donors excluded sequences that lacked an unambiguous match to a single V gene segment. In an earlier analysis of some 590 of the donors, a V segment was called functional when productive rearrangements were above 56.7%, and segregating when the standard deviation between donors exceeded 5%. To diagnose cytomegalovirus status from the catalog of TCR beta chain sequences, a statistical classification framework was built. In a later analysis, V and J genes were assigned by comparing TCR nucleotide sequences against IMGT/GENE-DB human TR gene sequences. The TCRdist pipeline was used in a later analysis to assign CDR3 sequences and most-parsimonious VDJ recombination scenarios. In a later analysis, every TCR beta chain was defined by the combination of its CDR3 amino acid sequence and its V-gene family, and reads without a unique V-gene family were dropped. As a way to deal with suspected cross-contamination and a sequencing artifact, a later analysis dropped 450 to 700 nucleotide sequences that were highly shared and had low generation probability. In a later analysis, a clonal expansion index for each public chain was calculated from normalized within-repertoire ranks of inferred template counts. A later analysis computed generation probabilities with a VDJ recombination model fitted to out-of-frame rearrangements, and checked the results against IGoR. A later analysis scored TCR-TCR, TCR-HLA and TCR-CMV co-occurrence with hypergeometric tests, applying a repertoire-size bias correction to TCR pairs. To estimate false discovery rates, a later analysis permuted the HLA or CMV assignments 20 times. A later analysis grouped co-occurring TCRs with DBSCAN, adding TCRdist sequence similarity when clustering within HLA-allele-positive subsets. Repertoires with fewer than 30,000 or more than 120,000 public chains were left out of co-occurrence clustering, as were four to six repertoires with anomalous nucleotide sharing. TCRdb re-hosts the immuneACCESS table, in-frame sequences only. Its copies lack some clones; in the studies checked, an unresolved V gene accounts for under half of them, and the cause for the rest is not known. V, J and clone size reflect that table, while D and trimming were determined from the DNA. This sample is represented by about 150,000 clones; 60% to 85% of them were singletons. Approximately 4% of the sample rests with the top ten.

The cohort was made up of roughly 670 healthy bone marrow donors. At the time of sampling, every cohort member was nominally healthy, though immune exposures that went unrecorded were likely present. The donor was CMV seronegative and belonged to the group of 352 seronegative cohort members. A peripheral blood sample was provided by each donor, and peripheral blood mononuclear cells were used for TCR beta sequencing. The Qiagen DNeasy Blood Extraction Kit was used to extract genomic DNA from the blood cell samples. CDR1 and CDR2 (MGHRA, YSYEKL) derive from the germline V gene. V is shortened by 4 bases, J by 2 bases, and the region joining them spans 24 bases. The CDR3 numbers 20 residues from cysteine through phenylalanine. The kept DNA is CDR3 alone, 60 bases in frame from the first base.

Recombination linked TRBV4-1 to TRBJ2-6, with TRBD2 as a weak D call on 5 bases. The receptor's source is a woman aged 40 to 50 in good health and CMV-seronegative. Sequencing used PBMCs. The bases read TGCGCCAGCAGCCTCCCGCGTGTGAGGGAAAGATTTCCTGGGGCCAACGTCCTGACTTTC. Translation gives CASSLPRVRERFPGANVLTF.